One T cell receptor (beta chain) is described in this entry. Its target is unknown. This record belongs to a study of CXCR3-negative and CXCR3-positive naive CD8 T cells. The study's findings and limits: Surface CD5 matched across naive subsets, and TRB CDR3 properties served to infer TCR strength.

The authors made the TRB cDNA libraries by 5' RACE using UMI labels. TCRdb derives one entry per CDR3 protein from the 5' RACE reads, leaving out DNA. The sample table sets out over 20,000 distinct CDR3 sequences. The sequence derives from a human donor in good health. Some clones in this sample may be carry-over from other donors' samples. Input material: naive CXCR3- CD8+ T cells from blood. As to subset: CD45RO-CCR7+CD27+CD95- naive CD8+ T cells lacking CXCR3 (TNR3-).

The CDR3 sequence: CASSPLQGGYGYTF. The genes are TRBV7-9 and TRBJ1-2; the TRBD1 assignment by TCRdb is unverifiable without DNA. CDR1 SEHNR and CDR2 FQNEAQ come from the germline V gene (reference sequence). This CDR3 has 14 residues.